This TCR beta chain originates from a study of glioma-infiltrating T cells. General study findings and limits: Tissue-blood divergence was below expectation in non-neoplastic patients, above in gliomas.

V lost 6 bases to trimming and J lost 0 bases; unmatched junction nucleotides: 5. The CDR3 contains 14 residues. Germline CDR1 reads SGHRS; CDR2 reads YFSETQ. With respect to this clonotype: What it binds is not known.

The iRepertoire nested amplicon-rescue multiplex PCR amplified TCR alpha and beta CDR3s from RNA. TCRdb recomputed calls from the multiplex PCR reads with MiXCR, one row per CDR3 protein. The sample shows more than 9,000 distinct CDR3 sequences, around a quarter of them seen only once. Sequenced: glioma tissue, nonneoplastic brain tissue, or PBMCs (not recorded which). The chain recombines TRBV5-1 with TRBJ2-5; 7 positions match TRBD2. The sequence was obtained from a human donor with low-grade glioma or glioblastoma, undergoing nonglioma brain surgery, or in good health (not recorded which). This chain's CDR3 is CASKGSGNQETQYF. CDR3 nucleotide sequence: TGCGCCAGCAAGGGCAGCGGGAACCAAGAGACCCAGTACTTC.